The clone carrying this T cell receptor (beta chain) appeared a few times. Its target is unknown. A junction boundary mismatches the germline segment, possibly from a read error. The entry originates in a study of persistence of HIV-infected CD4 T cells. Background on the study: A median of 8 years of suppressive ART preceded sampling.

This CDR3 is 14 amino acids long. The germline V gene has CDR1 SNHLY and CDR2 FYNNEI. The stimulus was lysate of CMV-infected fibroblasts, around 10 ug/mL. CD4+ T cells upregulating both CD40 ligand and CD69 were sorted as responding cells. Undetectable plasma HIV-1 RNA below 50 copies/mL lasted at least 4 years. Donors had CD4+ T cell counts above 400 cells/uL and were CMV-seropositive. Anti-CD28/CD49d costimulation, CD40-blocking antibody and enfuvirtide were given to CD8-depleted PBMCs for under 20 hours. This was the immunoSEQ version 4 assay in survey mode. Sequenced by immunoSEQ multiplex PCR; TCRdb stores in-frame clones only, minus some. The sample yields roughly 16,000 clones, less than 65% seen once.

The sequences come from CD4+ T cells sorted from PBMCs after roughly 20-hour stimulation, collected from a patient who received antiretroviral therapy. The chain couples TRBV2 to TRBJ1-2; D possibly corresponds to TRBD1 (6 bases). The receptor's source is an adult woman with HIV who was CMV-seropositive. As DNA, the CDR3 is TGTGCCAGCATTTATGGGACATTAAACTCTGGCTACACCTTC. This translates into CASIYGTLNSGYTF.